These 32 T cell receptor beta chains came from one sample sequenced in a study of blood T cell repertoires in COVID-19. Some clones are missing from TCRdb's copy, which holds only in-frame ones; the method was immunoSEQ multiplex PCR. The data show roughly 92,000 clones, with around 87% seen just once and approximately 4% held by the top ten. Sequenced material: peripheral blood. Receptor source: an elderly woman with active or convalescent COVID-19.

The rearrangement joins TRBV2 to TRBJ1-1; 8 bases map to TRBD1. Per germline, CDR1 SNHLY and CDR2 FYNNEI. The CDR3 sequence is 17 residues long. After removal of 7 bases from V and 1 base from J, the junction contained 14 bases not matched to a gene. CDR3 residues: CASNYPPPTGENTEAFF. In DNA form, the CDR3 reads TGTGCCAGCAACTACCCGCCCCCGACAGGGGAGAACACTGAAGCTTTCTTT.

This clone occurred once. V usage is TRBV6-6 and J usage is TRBJ2-7; the D gene is possibly TRBD2 (6 bases). From germline, CDR1 is MNHNY and CDR2 SVGAGI (reference sequence). The CDR3 spans 12 residues. V was pared by 5 bases and J by 7 bases, with 12 bases between. In DNA, the CDR3 is TGTGCCAGCAGTCCGGGAGTAGGGGAGCAGTACTTC. Translating it yields CASSPGVGEQYF.

V usage is TRBV7-3 and J usage is TRBJ2-1; TRBD2 aligns across 7 bases. Trimming at V came to 5 bases and at J to 5 bases, leaving 9 bases not matched to a gene. This CDR3 has 15 amino acids. The germline V gene encodes CDR1 SGHTA and CDR2 FQGTGA. CDR3 nucleotide sequence: TGTGCCAGCAGCACCGGGGCGGGGGATCACAATGAGCAGTTCTTC. Translating it yields CASSTGAGDHNEQFF.

This clone was found a few times. The V gene is TRBV6-6, the J gene TRBJ1-5; D not certain. V was cut by 2 bases and J by 7 bases, with 9 bases left in between. CDR1 and CDR2 from the germline V gene are MNHNY and SVGAGI (reference sequence). This CDR3 has 13 residues. Here the CDR3 DNA reads TGTGCCAGCAGTTACGCCGGAGGCCAGCCCCAGCATTTT. This gives the protein CASSYAGGQPQHF.

The chain uses TRBV5-1 and TRBJ2-1; 9 bases are shared with TRBD2. V was pared by 4 bases and J by 9 bases, with 8 bases of the junction left unmatched. The germline CDR1 and CDR2 sequences are SGHRS and YFSETQ. The CDR3 sequence is 14 residues long. The CDR3 spells CASSPIAGEGEQFF. The CDR3 nucleotides are TGCGCCAGCAGCCCAATAGCGGGAGAGGGTGAGCAGTTCTTC.

The rearrangement uses TRBV28 and TRBJ2-7, with D possibly TRBD2 on 6 matching bases. Germline V lookup: CDR1 MDHEN, CDR2 SYDVKM. Deletions cut 5 bases from V and 2 bases from J, with 19 bases between. The CDR3 extends over 16 amino acids. The CDR3 DNA sequence: TGTGCCAGCAGTAACCCTTGGGCGGGGCGCACCTACGAGCAGTACTTC. Amino acids: CASSNPWAGRTYEQYF. Combining the CDR3 with reference TRBV28 and TRBJ2-7 gives the whole variable domain DVKVTQSSRYLVKRTGEKVFLECVQDMDHENMFWYRQDPGLGLRLIYFSYDVKMKEKGDIPEGYSVSREKKERFSLILESASTNQTSMYLCASSNPWAGRTYEQYFGPGTRLTVT.

The chain uses TRBV6-5 and TRBJ2-7, with D perhaps TRBD1 (5 bases). Germline CDR1 MNHEY, CDR2 SVGAGI. V lost 1 base and J 2 bases, leaving 12 bases between the germline ends. There are 15 residues in the CDR3. The CDR3 is CASSYYDRKPYEQYF. The CDR3 bases are TGTGCCAGCAGTTACTATGACAGAAAACCCTACGAGCAGTACTTC.

This clone was observed once. The DNA for the CDR3 is TGCGCCAGCAGCCTCCTGGGTGGGGCTAGCGGGAGCGGGACGCAGTATTTT. Amino acids: CASSLLGGASGSGTQYF. This rearrangement joins TRBV5-1 to TRBJ2-3; 10 bases fit TRBD2. In germline, CDR1 is SGHRS, CDR2 YFSETQ. The CDR3 is 17 amino acids. V was clipped by 4 bases and J by 9 bases; unmatched bases: 17.

The chain joins TRBV28 to TRBJ2-3; the match to TRBD1 covers 11 bases. J lost 7 bases, V lost 7 bases, and 10 bases had no gene match. The CDR3 runs to 15 residues. Germline V gene sequence: CDR1 MDHEN, CDR2 SYDVKM. CDR3 amino acids: CASTPTRDRGNTQYF. CDR3 in DNA: TGTGCCAGCACCCCCACCCGGGACAGGGGGAATACGCAGTATTTT. The full variable domain, its missing parts supplied by reference TRBV28 and TRBJ2-3, is DVKVTQSSRYLVKRTGEKVFLECVQDMDHENMFWYRQDPGLGLRLIYFSYDVKMKEKGDIPEGYSVSREKKERFSLILESASTNQTSMYLCASTPTRDRGNTQYFGPGTRLTVL.

J is TRBJ1-3 and V is TRBV28, with 9 bases aligning to TRBD1. The V gene end was trimmed by 8 bases and the J gene end by 4 bases; junction bases not matched to a gene: 9. The CDR3 contains 15 residues. Germline CDR1 reads MDHEN; CDR2 reads SYDVKM. This CDR3 reads CASETGGTGGNTIYF. The CDR3 nucleotides are TGTGCCAGCGAGACAGGGGGGACTGGAGGAAACACCATATATTTT.

The V and J genes are TRBV6-6 and TRBJ1-2; 12 bases map to TRBD1. The germline CDR1 and CDR2 sequences are MNHNY and SVGAGI (reference sequence). J lost 7 bases, V lost 2 bases, and 8 bases had no gene match. The CDR3 runs to 16 residues. This chain's CDR3 is CASSYPPGQGASGYTF. CDR3 coding DNA: TGTGCCAGCAGTTACCCGCCGGGACAGGGGGCATCTGGCTACACCTTC.

This sequence joins TRBV28 and TRBJ1-1; a weak D match, TRBD1 (6 bases). The CDR3 has 18 residues. Trimming took off 4 bases at V and 5 bases at J, with 26 bases between the two ends. Germline-derived CDR1 and CDR2 are MDHEN and SYDVKM. The CDR3 here is CASSSGRGGELMWTEAFF. The CDR3 coding sequence is TGTGCCAGCAGTTCCGGCCGCGGGGGCGAGTTGATGTGGACTGAAGCTTTCTTT.

This clone was found once. The V and J genes are TRBV5-1 and TRBJ1-2; D is undetermined. The CDR3 covers 12 residues. V was pared by 0 bases and J by 7 bases, with 7 bases between. Germline V gives CDR1 SGHRS, CDR2 YFSETQ. The CDR3 sequence: CASSLAIGGYTF. In DNA, the CDR3 is TGCGCCAGCAGCTTGGCAATCGGTGGCTACACCTTC.

This chain joins TRBV4-3 and TRBJ2-3; 7 bases match TRBD1. The CDR3 contains 15 residues. Germline V gene data show CDR1 as LGHNA and CDR2 as YSLEER. With 4 bases clipped from V and 0 bases from J, the junction kept 4 bases outside the gene matches. CDR3 nucleotide sequence: TGCGCCAGCAGCCGGGGGACAGCGAGCACAGATACGCAGTATTTT. Translated, it gives CASSRGTASTDTQYF.

This clone has just one count. The chain carries TRBV18 and TRBJ2-1; TRBD1 is a possible D gene (6 bases). Germline-derived CDR1 and CDR2 are KGHSH and LQKENI. The CDR3 is 14 amino acids. The V end was cut by 3 bases, the J end by 2 bases, with 8 bases between. CDR3 sequence (DNA): TGTGCCAGCTCACCCGACAGGACCTACAATGAGCAGTTCTTC. It translates to CASSPDRTYNEQFF.

The chain combines TRBV25-1 with TRBJ2-7; 11 nucleotides match TRBD1. CDR3 length: 13 amino acids. The V gene end was trimmed by 6 bases and the J gene end by 7 bases; junction bases not matched to a gene: 5. Germline-derived CDR1 and CDR2 are MGHDK and SYGVNS. The CDR3 region is CASSEGTGGEQYF. Written as DNA, the CDR3 is TGTGCCAGCAGCGAGGGGACAGGGGGTGAGCAGTACTTC.

This chain connects TRBV5-1 to TRBJ2-1, with a tentative D call TRBD2 (6 bases). The V gene's germline CDR1 is SGHRS and CDR2 YFSETQ. The CDR3 totals 15 residues. Trimming removed 2 bases at V and 8 bases at J, with 17 bases between. The CDR3 spells CASSFSGPPGDEQFF. The CDR3 nucleotides are TGCGCCAGCAGCTTCTCCGGACCGCCGGGGGATGAGCAGTTCTTC.

This chain uses TRBV10-2 with TRBJ2-1; D uncertain. CDR3 length equals 14 residues. Per the germline V gene, CDR1 is WSHSY and CDR2 is SAAADI. Trimming stripped 0 bases from V and 12 bases from J, with 15 bases between. CDR3 loop: CASSESGLGERQFF. CDR3 sequence (DNA): TGCGCCAGCAGTGAGTCTGGTTTGGGCGAGAGGCAGTTCTTC.

The gene calls are TRBV18 and TRBJ2-1, with D maybe TRBD2 (6 bases). CDR1 and CDR2 (germline): KGHSH, LQKENI. V was pared by 2 bases and J by 7 bases, with 21 bases between. This CDR3 region has 17 residues. CDR3 bases: TGTGCCAGCTCACCAATCGGGGTAACAGGAGGACTAAATGAGCAGTTCTTC. Its protein product is CASSPIGVTGGLNEQFF.

The genes are TRBV6-5 and TRBJ2-5; 8 bases map to TRBD1. V shed 5 bases and J 2 bases; nucleotides not matched to a gene: 1. The CDR3 is 13 amino acids. Germline loops: CDR1 MNHEY, CDR2 SVGAGI. In DNA, the CDR3 is TGTGCCAGCAGTCACAGGGGGCAAGAGACCCAGTACTTC. Translation gives CASSHRGQETQYF.

This clone was detected a few times. In DNA, the CDR3 is TGTGCCAGCAGCTTCTGGGGACTCCAGGACGGCTACACCTTC. It specifies CASSFWGLQDGYTF. The genes are TRBV11-2 and TRBJ1-2; perhaps TRBD1 as D (5 bases). Between the trimmed V and J ends, which lost 3 bases and 8 bases, there was a span of 16 bases. CDR1 is SGHAT, CDR2 FQNNGV, per germline. The CDR3 has 14 residues.

The chain uses TRBV27 and TRBJ2-7, with D possibly being TRBD1 (5 bases). The CDR3 sequence is 14 residues long. V lost 2 bases and J 9 bases, leaving 17 bases between the germline ends. CDR1 MNHEY and CDR2 SMNVEV come from the germline V gene (reference sequence). This CDR3 is CASSLDPGYYRQYF. The CDR3 nucleotides are TGTGCCAGCAGTTTAGATCCAGGGTATTATCGGCAGTACTTC.

The chain links TRBV28 to TRBJ2-5, with a weak D call TRBD1 (6 bases). V lost 3 bases and J lost 3, with 11 bases in between. CDR1 is MDHEN and CDR2 is SYDVKM in the germline V gene. CDR3 length: 14 residues. The CDR3 region is CASSLLTGKETQYF. DNA of the CDR3: TGTGCCAGCAGTTTGCTTACAGGGAAAGAGACCCAGTACTTC.

This chain connects TRBV12-3 or TRBV12-4 to TRBJ1-5; D call uncertain. Trimming pared 5 bases from V and 2 bases from J, leaving 7 bases between. This CDR3 region has 13 residues. CDR3 protein: CASSGLGNQPQHF. CDR3 coding DNA: TGTGCCAGCAGTGGACTGGGCAATCAGCCCCAGCATTTT.

The chain has TRBV27 and TRBJ2-3, with D possibly being TRBD2 (6 bases). This CDR3 has 15 amino acids. V shed 7 bases and J shed 5 bases, with 19 bases lying between them. Germline CDR1 and CDR2: MNHEY and SMNVEV (reference sequence). CDR3 region: CASKPRREVRDTQYF. The DNA of the CDR3 is TGTGCCAGCAAGCCAAGGCGGGAAGTACGAGATACGCAGTATTTT.

The rearrangement uses TRBV5-5 and TRBJ2-7, with TRBD1 matching 7 bases. The CDR3 covers 14 residues. Germline lookup yields CDR1 SGHKS and CDR2 YYEKEE (reference sequence). Losses at the gene ends were 4 bases for V and 0 bases for J; bases not matched to a gene: 4. CDR3 sequence: CASSTTGTSYEQYF. CDR3 in DNA: TGTGCCAGCAGCACGACAGGGACCTCCTACGAGCAGTACTTC.

In DNA form, the CDR3 reads TGTGCCAGCAGCCCGGACAGTCTCGGCACAGATACGCAGTATTTT. Translating gives CASSPDSLGTDTQYF. V usage is TRBV7-2 and J usage is TRBJ2-3, with TRBD1 as a possible D gene (6 bases). Trimming took off 5 bases at V and 1 base at J, with 13 bases between the two ends. The CDR3 has 15 amino acids. Germline loops: CDR1 SGHTA, CDR2 FQGNSA.

This chain uses TRBV5-4 with TRBJ2-3, with TRBD1 as a possible D gene (6 bases). Trimming pared 0 bases from V and 0 bases from J, leaving 11 bases between. Germline V gene data show CDR1 as SGHNT and CDR2 as YYREEE (reference sequence). The CDR3 consists of 16 residues. The CDR3 region has the DNA TGTGCCAGCAGCTTGGCAGGGGCATCTAGCACAGATACGCAGTATTTT. It is translated as CASSLAGASSTDTQYF.

The genes are TRBV18 and TRBJ1-6; 10 bases map to TRBD1. The CDR3 has 14 amino acids. Germline trimming cut 6 bases from V and 7 bases from J; bases unmatched to any gene: 3. Germline CDR1 KGHSH, CDR2 LQKENI. CDR3 sequence (DNA): TGTGCCAGCTCTTTGGACAGGGGGAATTCACCCCTCCACTTT. Residues: CASSLDRGNSPLHF.

The V and J genes are TRBV28 and TRBJ2-7; TRBD2 matches 9 bases. Looked up from germline, CDR1 is MDHEN and CDR2 is SYDVKM. The trim removed 2 bases at V and 5 bases at J, leaving 7 bases unmatched. The CDR3 length is 15 residues. CDR3 residues: CASSLVVSGSNEQYF. The CDR3 DNA is TGTGCCAGCAGTTTAGTGGTTAGCGGGAGCAACGAGCAGTACTTC.

This chain connects TRBV30 to TRBJ1-5; D is ambiguous. The V end lost 5 bases, the J end lost 0 bases, and 8 bases lay between the germline ends. CDR1 GTSNPN and CDR2 SVGIG come from the germline V gene (reference sequence). The CDR3 totals 13 residues. For the CDR3, the DNA is TGTGCCTGGGGCGGGGATAGCAATCAGCCCCAGCATTTT. Amino acids: CAWGGDSNQPQHF.

The chain couples TRBV5-1 to TRBJ2-1; 11 nucleotides match TRBD2. This CDR3 has 19 amino acids. Germline CDR1 is SGHRS and CDR2 is YFSETQ. The trim removed 0 bases at V and 7 bases at J, leaving 15 bases unmatched. In nucleotides, the CDR3 is TGCGCCAGCAGCTTGGCCCTAGCGGGAGGAGTGGTGGGGGGGAATGAGCAGTTCTTC. This codes for CASSLALAGGVVGGNEQFF.